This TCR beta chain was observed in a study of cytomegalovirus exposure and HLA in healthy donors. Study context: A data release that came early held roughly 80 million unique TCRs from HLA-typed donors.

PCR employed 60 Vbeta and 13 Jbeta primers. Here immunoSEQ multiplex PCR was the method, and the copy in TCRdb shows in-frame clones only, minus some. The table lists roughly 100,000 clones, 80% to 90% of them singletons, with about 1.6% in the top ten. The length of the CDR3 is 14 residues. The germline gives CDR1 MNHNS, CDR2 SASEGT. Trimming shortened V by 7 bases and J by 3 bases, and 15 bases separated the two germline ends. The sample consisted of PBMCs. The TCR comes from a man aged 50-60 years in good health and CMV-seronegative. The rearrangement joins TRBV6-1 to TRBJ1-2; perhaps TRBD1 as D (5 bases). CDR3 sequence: CASTPREGHYGYTF. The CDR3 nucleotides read TGTGCCAGCACTCCGAGGGAGGGACACTATGGCTACACCTTC.